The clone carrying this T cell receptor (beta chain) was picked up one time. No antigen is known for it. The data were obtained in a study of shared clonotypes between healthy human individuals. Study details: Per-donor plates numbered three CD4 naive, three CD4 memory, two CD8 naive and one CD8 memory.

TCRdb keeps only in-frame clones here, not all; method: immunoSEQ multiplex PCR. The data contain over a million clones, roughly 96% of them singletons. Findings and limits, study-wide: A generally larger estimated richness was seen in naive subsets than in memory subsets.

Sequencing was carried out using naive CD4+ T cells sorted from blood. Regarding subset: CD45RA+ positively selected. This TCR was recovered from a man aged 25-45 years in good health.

The CDR3 spells CASSYSPGNNEQFF. As DNA, the CDR3 is TGTGCCAGCAGTTACTCGCCCGGGAACAATGAGCAGTTCTTC. The chain combines TRBV6-5 with TRBJ2-1, with D maybe TRBD2 (5 bases). CDR1 MNHEY and CDR2 SVGAGI come from the germline V gene. This CDR3 has 14 amino acids. V dropped 0 bases and J dropped 5 bases, with 8 bases sitting between them.